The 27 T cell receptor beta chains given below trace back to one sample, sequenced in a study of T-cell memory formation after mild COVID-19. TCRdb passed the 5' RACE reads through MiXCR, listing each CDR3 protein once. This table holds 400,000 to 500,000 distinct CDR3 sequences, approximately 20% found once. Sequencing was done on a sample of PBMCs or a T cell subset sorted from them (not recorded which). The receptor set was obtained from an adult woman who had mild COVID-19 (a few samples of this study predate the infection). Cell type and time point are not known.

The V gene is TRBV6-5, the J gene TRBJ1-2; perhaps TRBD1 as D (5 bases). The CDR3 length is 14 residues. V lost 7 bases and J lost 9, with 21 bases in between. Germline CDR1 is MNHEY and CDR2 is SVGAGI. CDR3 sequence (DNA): TGTGCCAGCAAGAGAGGACAATCAGAGTCTCGCTACACCTTC. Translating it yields CASKRGQSESRYTF.

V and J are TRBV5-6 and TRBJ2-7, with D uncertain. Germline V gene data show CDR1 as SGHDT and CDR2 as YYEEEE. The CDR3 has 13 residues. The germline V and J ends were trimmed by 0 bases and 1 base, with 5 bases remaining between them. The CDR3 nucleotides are TGTGCCAGCAGCTTGGCCCAGTCCTACGAGCAGTACTTC. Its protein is CASSLAQSYEQYF.

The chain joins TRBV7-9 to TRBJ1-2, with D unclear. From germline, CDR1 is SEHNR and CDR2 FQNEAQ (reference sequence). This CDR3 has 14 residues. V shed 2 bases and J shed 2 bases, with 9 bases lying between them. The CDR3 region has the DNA TGTGCCAGCAGCTTAAACGGCCCGAACTATGGCTACACCTTC. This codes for CASSLNGPNYGYTF.

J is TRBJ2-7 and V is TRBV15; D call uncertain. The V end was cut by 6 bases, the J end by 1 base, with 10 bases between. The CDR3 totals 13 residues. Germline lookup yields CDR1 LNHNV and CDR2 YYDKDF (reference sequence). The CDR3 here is CATRKDGSYEQYF. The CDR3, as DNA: TGTGCCACCAGGAAGGACGGATCCTACGAGCAGTACTTC.

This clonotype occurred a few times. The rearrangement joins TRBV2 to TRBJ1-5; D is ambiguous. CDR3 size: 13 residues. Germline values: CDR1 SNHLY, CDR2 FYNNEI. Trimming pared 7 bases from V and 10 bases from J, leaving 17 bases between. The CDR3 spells CASKLGTGKPQHF. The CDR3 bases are TGTGCCAGCAAACTCGGCACTGGCAAACCCCAGCATTTT.

CDR3 bases: TGCAGTGCTAGTCGGTCTAGCGGTTACACAGATACGCAGTATTTT. Its translation: CSASRSSGYTDTQYF. The chain carries TRBV20-1 and TRBJ2-3; 7 bases map to TRBD2. J lost 2 bases, V lost 3 bases, and 8 bases had no gene match. The CDR3 extends over 15 amino acids. Germline-derived CDR1 and CDR2 are DFQATT and SNEGSKA (reference sequence).

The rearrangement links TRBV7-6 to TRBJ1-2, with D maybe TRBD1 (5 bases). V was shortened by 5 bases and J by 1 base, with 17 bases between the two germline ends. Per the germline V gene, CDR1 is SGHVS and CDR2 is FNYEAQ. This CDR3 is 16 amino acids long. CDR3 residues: CASSPAPDGGNYGYTF. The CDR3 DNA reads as TGTGCCAGCAGCCCGGCCCCGGACGGGGGTAACTATGGCTACACCTTC.

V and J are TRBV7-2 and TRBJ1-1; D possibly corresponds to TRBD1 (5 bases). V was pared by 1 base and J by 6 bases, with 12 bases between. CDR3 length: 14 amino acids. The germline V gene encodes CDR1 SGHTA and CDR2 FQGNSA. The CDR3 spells CASSLGGSQAEAFF. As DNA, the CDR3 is TGTGCCAGCAGCTTAGGGGGGTCTCAGGCTGAAGCTTTCTTT.

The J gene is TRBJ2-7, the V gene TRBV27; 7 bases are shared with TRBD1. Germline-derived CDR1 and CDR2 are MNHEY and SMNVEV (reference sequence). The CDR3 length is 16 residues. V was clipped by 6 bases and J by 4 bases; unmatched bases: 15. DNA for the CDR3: TGTGCCAGCAGCACTACTAGGGGGCATTTGGGATACGAGCAGTACTTC. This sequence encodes CASSTTRGHLGYEQYF.

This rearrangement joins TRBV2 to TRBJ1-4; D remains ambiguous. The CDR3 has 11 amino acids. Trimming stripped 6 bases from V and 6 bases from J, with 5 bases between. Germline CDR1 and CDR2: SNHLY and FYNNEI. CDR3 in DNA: TGTGCCAGCAGAACCCATGAAAAACTGTTTTTT. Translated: CASRTHEKLFF.

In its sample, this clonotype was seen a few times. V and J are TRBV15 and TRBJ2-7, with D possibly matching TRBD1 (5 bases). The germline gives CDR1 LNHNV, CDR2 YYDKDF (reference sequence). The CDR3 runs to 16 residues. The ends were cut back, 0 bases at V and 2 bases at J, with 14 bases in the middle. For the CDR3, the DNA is TGTGCCACCAGCAGAGATCTGTCGACAGTGACCTACGAGCAGTACTTC. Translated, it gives CATSRDLSTVTYEQYF.

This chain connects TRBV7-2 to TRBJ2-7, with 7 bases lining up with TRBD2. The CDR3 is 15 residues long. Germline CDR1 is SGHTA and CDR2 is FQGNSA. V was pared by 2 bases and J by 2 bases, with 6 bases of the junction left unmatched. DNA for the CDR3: TGTGCCAGCAGCTTAAGGGCGGGAGAGACCTACGAGCAGTACTTC. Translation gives CASSLRAGETYEQYF. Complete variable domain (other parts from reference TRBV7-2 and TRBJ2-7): GAGVSQSPSNKVTEKGKDVELRCDPISGHTALYWYRQSLGQGLEFLIYFQGNSAPDKSGLPSDRFSAERTGGSVSTLTIQRTQQEDSAVYLCASSLRAGETYEQYFGPGTRLTVT.

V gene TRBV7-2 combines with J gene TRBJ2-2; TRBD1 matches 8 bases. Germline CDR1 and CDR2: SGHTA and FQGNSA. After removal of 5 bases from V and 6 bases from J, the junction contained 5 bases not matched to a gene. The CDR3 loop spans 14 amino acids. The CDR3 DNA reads TGTGCCAGCAGCCGCCAGACAGGGGCCGGGGAGCTGTTTTTT. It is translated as CASSRQTGAGELFF.

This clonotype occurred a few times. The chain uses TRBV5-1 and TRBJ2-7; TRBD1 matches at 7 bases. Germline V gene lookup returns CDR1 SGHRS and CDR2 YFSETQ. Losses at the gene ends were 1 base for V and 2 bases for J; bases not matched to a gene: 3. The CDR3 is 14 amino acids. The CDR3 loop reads CASSLPGTAYEQYF. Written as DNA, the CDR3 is TGCGCCAGCAGCTTGCCCGGGACAGCCTACGAGCAGTACTTC.

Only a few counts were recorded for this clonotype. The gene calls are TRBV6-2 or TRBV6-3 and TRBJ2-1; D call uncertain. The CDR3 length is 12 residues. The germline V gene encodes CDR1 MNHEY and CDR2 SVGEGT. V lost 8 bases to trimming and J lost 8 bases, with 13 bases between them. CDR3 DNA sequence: TGTGCCAGCGGAGTTATGTGGGATGAGCAGTTCTTC. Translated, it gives CASGVMWDEQFF.

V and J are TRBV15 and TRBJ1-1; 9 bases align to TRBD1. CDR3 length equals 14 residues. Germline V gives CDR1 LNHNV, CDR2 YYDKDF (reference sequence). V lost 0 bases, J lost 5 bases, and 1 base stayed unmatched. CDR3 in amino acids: CATSRETGGTEAFF. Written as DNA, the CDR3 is TGTGCCACCAGCAGAGAGACAGGGGGGACTGAAGCTTTCTTT.

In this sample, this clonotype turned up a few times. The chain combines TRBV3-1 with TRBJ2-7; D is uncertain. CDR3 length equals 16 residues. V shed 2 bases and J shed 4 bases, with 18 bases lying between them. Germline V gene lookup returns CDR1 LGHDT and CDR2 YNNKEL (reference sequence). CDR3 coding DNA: TGTGCCAGCAGCCAAAGAGGTGTAACAGCTAAATACGAGCAGTACTTC. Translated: CASSQRGVTAKYEQYF.

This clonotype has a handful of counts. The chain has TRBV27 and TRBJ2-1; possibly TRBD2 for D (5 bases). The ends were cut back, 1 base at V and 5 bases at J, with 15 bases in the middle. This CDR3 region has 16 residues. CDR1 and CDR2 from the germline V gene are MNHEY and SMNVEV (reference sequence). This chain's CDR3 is CASSLFSLTKNNEQFF. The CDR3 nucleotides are TGTGCCAGCAGTTTATTTTCCCTGACTAAAAACAATGAGCAGTTCTTC.

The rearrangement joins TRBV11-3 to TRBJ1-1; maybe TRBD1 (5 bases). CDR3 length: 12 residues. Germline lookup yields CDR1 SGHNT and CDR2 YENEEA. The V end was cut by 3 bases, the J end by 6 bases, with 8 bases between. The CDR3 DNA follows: TGTGCCAGCAGCTTCCCGACAGCTGAAGCTTTCTTT. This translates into CASSFPTAEAFF.

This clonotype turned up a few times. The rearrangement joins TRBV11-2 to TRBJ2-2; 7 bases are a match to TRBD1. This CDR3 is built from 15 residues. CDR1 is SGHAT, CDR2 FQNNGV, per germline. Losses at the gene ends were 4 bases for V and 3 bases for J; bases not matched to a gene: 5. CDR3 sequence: CASSYGQDYTGELFF. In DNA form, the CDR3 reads TGTGCCAGCAGCTACGGACAGGACTACACCGGGGAGCTGTTTTTT.

In DNA, the CDR3 is TGCGCCAGCACCTCGGGGGGCTCTGGAAACACCATATATTTT. Encoded protein: CASTSGGSGNTIYF. The chain is built from TRBV5-1 and TRBJ1-3; maybe TRBD1 (5 bases). Looked up from germline, CDR1 is SGHRS and CDR2 is YFSETQ. V was pared by 6 bases and J by 0 bases, with 10 bases between. The CDR3 has 14 residues.

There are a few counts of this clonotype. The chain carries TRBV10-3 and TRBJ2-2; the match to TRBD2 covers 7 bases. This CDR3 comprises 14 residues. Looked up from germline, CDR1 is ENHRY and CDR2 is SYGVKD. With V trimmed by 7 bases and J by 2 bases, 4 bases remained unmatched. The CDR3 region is CAINPSGNTGELFF. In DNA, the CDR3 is TGTGCCATCAATCCTAGCGGAAACACCGGGGAGCTGTTTTTT.

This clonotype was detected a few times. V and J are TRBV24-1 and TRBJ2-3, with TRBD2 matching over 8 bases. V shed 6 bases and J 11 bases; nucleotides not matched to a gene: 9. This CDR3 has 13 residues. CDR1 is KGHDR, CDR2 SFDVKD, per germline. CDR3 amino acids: CATSFSGERVQYF. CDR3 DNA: TGTGCCACCAGTTTTAGCGGGGAACGGGTGCAGTATTTT.

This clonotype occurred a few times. The CDR3 spells CASSKPALRSYNEQFF. Here the CDR3 DNA reads TGTGCCAGTAGTAAACCGGCCCTCCGCTCCTACAATGAGCAGTTCTTC. The chain joins TRBV19 to TRBJ2-1, with D unresolved. In germline, CDR1 is LNHDA, CDR2 SQIVND (reference sequence). V lost 4 bases and J 0 bases, leaving 13 bases between the germline ends. The CDR3 has 16 residues.

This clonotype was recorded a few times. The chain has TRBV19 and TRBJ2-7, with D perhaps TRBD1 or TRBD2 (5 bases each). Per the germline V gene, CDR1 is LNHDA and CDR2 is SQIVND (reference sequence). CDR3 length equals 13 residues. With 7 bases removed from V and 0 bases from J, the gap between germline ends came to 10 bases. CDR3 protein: CASTRGVSYEQYF. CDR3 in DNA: TGTGCCAGTACTAGAGGGGTCTCCTACGAGCAGTACTTC.

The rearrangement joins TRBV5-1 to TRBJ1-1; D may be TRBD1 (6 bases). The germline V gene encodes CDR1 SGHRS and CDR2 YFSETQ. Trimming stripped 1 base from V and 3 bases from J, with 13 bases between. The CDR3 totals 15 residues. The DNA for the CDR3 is TGCGCCAGCAGCTTGTCCAGACGGACAGACACTGAAGCTTTCTTT. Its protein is CASSLSRRTDTEAFF. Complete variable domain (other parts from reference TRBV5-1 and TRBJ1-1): KAGVTQTPRYLIKTRGQQVTLSCSPISGHRSVSWYQQTPGQGLQFLFEYFSETQRNKGNFPGRFSGRQFSNSRSEMNVSTLELGDSALYLCASSLSRRTDTEAFFGQGTRLTVV.

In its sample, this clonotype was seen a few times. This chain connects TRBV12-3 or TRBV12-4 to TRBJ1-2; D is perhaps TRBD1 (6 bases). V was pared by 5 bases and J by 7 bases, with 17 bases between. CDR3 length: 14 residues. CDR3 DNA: TGTGCCAGCAGTGAATTCGACACCAGGGGTGGCTACACCTTC. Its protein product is CASSEFDTRGGYTF.